This T cell receptor beta chain was sequenced for a study of CD8+CD57+ T cells in acquired aplastic anemia. Study-wide context: Roughly 3 ug was the average amount of DNA from sorted CD4+ and CD8+ cells.

Profiles of TCR beta VDJ and CDR3 were generated from a genomic DNA template. TCRdb re-analysed the reads in MiXCR, keeping a single row per CDR3 protein. The data show about 75,000 distinct CDR3 sequences, with about 70% seen just once and approximately 78% held by the top ten. Patients sequenced had flow cytometry evidence of CD8+CD57+ cell expansion. A note on this clonotype: Antigen unknown.

With 0 bases removed from V and 7 bases from J, the gap between germline ends came to 11 bases. Germline V gives CDR1 SGHRS, CDR2 YFSETQ. The CDR3 spans 15 residues. General observations from the study: The CD8+ Simpson's diversity of patients and controls was not significantly different.

The chain recombines TRBV5-1 with TRBJ1-6, with unresolved D. The material sequenced was sorted CD4+, CD8+, or CD8+CD57+ T cells (not recorded which) from PBMCs. The sequence derives from a human donor with aplastic anemia. The chain's CDR3 is CASSLGGGMNSPLHF. Here the CDR3 DNA reads TGCGCCAGCAGCTTGGGCGGAGGAATGAATTCACCCCTCCACTTT.